This TCR beta chain was captured in a study of early T cells in non-severe SARS-CoV-2 infection. On the study more broadly: The sequenced material was bulk RNA from unsorted whole blood, and its chains were unpaired. Overall study results and limits: Anti-spike CD8 specificities were favored by VDJdb matching, whose results missed private and CD4 specificities.

With 4 bases removed from V and 7 bases from J, the gap between germline ends came to 20 bases. This CDR3 comprises 15 residues. Germline V CDR1 and CDR2: LGHDT, YNNKEL (reference sequence). Only a few counts were recorded for this clonotype. Its antigen remains unidentified. The TCR library protocol attached unique molecular identifiers to the individual cDNA molecules. TCRdb re-called the 5' RACE reads with MiXCR, one entry per CDR3 protein. The sample lists 55,000 to 75,000 distinct CDR3 sequences, about 7.7% occurring once. This receptor was identified in an adult who was a healthcare worker with PCR-confirmed SARS-CoV-2 infection or an uninfected control (not recorded which). The specimen was whole blood. This chain joins TRBV3-1 and TRBJ2-7; D remains unclear. CDR3 sequence (DNA): TGTGCCAGCAGCCCTAACTCATTAGGGTCTTCTGAGCAGTACTTC. It translates to CASSPNSLGSSEQYF.